Listed below are T cell receptor beta chains from one sample, sequenced in a study of T-cell memory formation after mild COVID-19. In TCRdb, the 5' RACE reads were re-called with MiXCR into one record per CDR3 protein. The sample records 200,000 to 250,000 distinct CDR3 sequences, around 25% being singletons. The sample was PBMCs or a T cell subset sorted from them (not recorded which). The receptors here all came from an adult woman who had mild COVID-19 (a few samples of this study predate the infection). Cell type and time point are not known. Each CDR3 is given with its conserved first and last residue. D genes are given only for firm matches. Some rows have no size entry. The others give once, few or many, or a class for an expanded clone.

TRBV9,.,TRBD1,TRBJ2-5,15,CASSSSTGGRETQYF,TGTGCCAGCAGCTCCTCGACAGGGGGCAGAGAGACCCAGTACTTC
TRBV18,.,TRBD1,TRBJ2-2,17,CASSPTTGTANTGELFF,TGTGCCAGCTCACCCACAACCGGGACAGCCAACACCGGGGAGCTGTTTTTT
TRBV12-3/TRBV12-4,.,.,TRBJ2-3,14,CASSRSGYTDTQYF,TGTGCCAGCAGCCGATCGGGGTACACAGATACGCAGTATTTT
TRBV2,.,TRBD1,TRBJ2-7,16,CASSVARDSISYEQYF,TGTGCCAGCAGTGTCGCTCGGGACAGTATCTCCTACGAGCAGTACTTC
TRBV15,.,.,TRBJ1-6,16,CATSRTDMAGSSPLHF,TGTGCCACCAGCAGGACCGATATGGCGGGGAGTTCACCCCTCCACTTT
TRBV15,.,TRBD1,TRBJ2-2,12,CATSREQGRLFF,TGTGCCACCAGCAGAGAACAGGGGAGGCTGTTTTTT
TRBV12-3/TRBV12-4,.,.,TRBJ2-1,14,CASSGRSSYNEQFF,TGTGCCAGCAGTGGACGGAGCTCCTACAATGAGCAGTTCTTC
TRBV7-9,.,.,TRBJ1-5,15,CASSLDETGNQPQHF,TGTGCCAGCAGCTTAGACGAAACGGGCAATCAGCCCCAGCATTTT
TRBV2,few,.,TRBJ2-1,12,CASSRASNEQFF,TGTGCCAGCAGCCGGGCCTCGAATGAGCAGTTCTTC
TRBV7-2,many,.,TRBJ2-2,14,CASSFDKGSGELFF,TGTGCCAGCAGCTTTGACAAGGGGTCCGGGGAGCTGTTTTTT
TRBV21-1,.,.,TRBJ2-2,18,CASSRLAGGATNTGELFF,TGTGCCAGCAGCAGACTAGCGGGAGGGGCTACTAACACCGGGGAGCTGTTTTTT
TRBV7-9,.,.,TRBJ1-1,17,CASSLARMSGMNTEAFF,TGTGCCAGCAGCTTAGCGCGAATGAGCGGAATGAACACTGAAGCTTTCTTT
TRBV5-1,.,TRBD2,TRBJ2-2,21,CASSLEPPGGAGGPITGELFF,TGCGCCAGCAGCTTGGAACCTCCAGGAGGTGCGGGAGGGCCGATCACCGGGGAGCTGTTTTTT
TRBV4-3,few,.,TRBJ1-2,15,CASSQDWGRDYGYTF,TGCGCCAGCAGCCAAGATTGGGGGCGCGACTATGGCTACACCTTC
TRBV3-1,.,TRBD2,TRBJ2-7,16,CASSQDMGRGAYEQYF,TGTGCCAGCAGCCAAGATATGGGGCGGGGGGCCTACGAGCAGTACTTC
TRBV3-1,few,TRBD2,TRBJ2-3,19,CASSQGGSGGATGTDTQYF,TGTGCCAGCAGCCAAGGAGGTAGCGGGGGGGCCACGGGAACAGATACGCAGTATTTT
TRBV24-1,few,TRBD1,TRBJ2-2,17,CATSDPRQGANTGELFF,TGTGCCACCAGTGACCCCCGACAGGGGGCGAACACCGGGGAGCTGTTTTTT
TRBV12-3/TRBV12-4,few,TRBD1,TRBJ2-4,15,CASSPAGTGGNIQYF,TGTGCCAGCAGCCCAGCCGGGACAGGGGGAAACATTCAGTACTTC
TRBV29-1,.,TRBD2,TRBJ2-7,13,CSVGLAGGPEQYF,TGCAGCGTTGGACTAGCGGGGGGGCCTGAGCAGTACTTC
TRBV29-1,few,TRBD1,TRBJ2-7,14,CSVEEEGTVYEQYF,TGCAGCGTTGAAGAAGAAGGGACAGTCTACGAGCAGTACTTC
TRBV4-1,few,TRBD1,TRBJ1-6,14,CASSRDRANSPLHF,TGCGCCAGCAGCCGGGACAGGGCTAATTCACCCCTCCACTTT
TRBV13,.,.,TRBJ2-5,13,CASSSAGLETQYF,TGTGCCAGCAGCTCGGCAGGGTTAGAGACCCAGTACTTC
TRBV5-1,.,.,TRBJ2-7,17,CASSGGTGPPAAREQYF,TGCGCCAGCAGCGGCGGCACAGGGCCGCCTGCTGCTCGAGAGCAGTACTTC
TRBV27,few,TRBD1,TRBJ1-2,14,CASSRDRLNYGYTF,TGTGCCAGCAGTCGGGACAGGCTGAACTATGGCTACACCTTC